These 28 T cell receptor beta chains were all obtained from the same sample, sequenced in a study of blood T cell repertoires in COVID-19. Measured with immunoSEQ multiplex PCR; TCRdb has only the in-frame clones, and not every one. The data hold approximately 240,000 clones, with around 83% observed a single time. Sequenced input: PBMCs or T cells enriched from blood (not recorded which). Receptors originate from a woman aged 40 to 50 with acute COVID-19.

This chain joins TRBV6-5 and TRBJ2-1, with 9 bases matching TRBD2. With V trimmed by 6 bases and J by 12 bases, 15 bases remained unmatched. The CDR3 is 15 amino acids. From germline, CDR1 is MNHEY and CDR2 SVGAGI. The CDR3 spells CASRTTSGNLLGQFF. CDR3 in DNA: TGTGCCAGCAGGACGACTAGCGGCAATCTCCTAGGGCAGTTCTTC.

The chain links TRBV7-7 to TRBJ2-5, with 8 nucleotides matching TRBD2. The CDR3 runs to 16 residues. Germline V CDR1 and CDR2: SSHAT, FNYEAQ (reference sequence). After removal of 5 bases from V and 5 bases from J, the junction contained 13 bases not matched to a gene. CDR3 DNA sequence: TGTGCCAGCAGCCCCGGGGTAGCGGGGCGGAGGGAGACCCAGTACTTC. Translation gives CASSPGVAGRRETQYF.

This rearrangement joins TRBV6-1 to TRBJ1-2; D gene unclear. V lost 2 bases and J lost 5, with 12 bases in between. Germline lookup yields CDR1 MNHNS and CDR2 SASEGT. The CDR3 totals 14 residues. The CDR3 DNA sequence: TGTGCCAGCAGTGAACAGGTCCTTAAATATGGCTACACCTTC. This translates into CASSEQVLKYGYTF.

This chain's CDR3 is CASSQKDGGGNYGYTF. DNA for the CDR3: TGCGCCAGCAGCCAGAAGGACGGGGGTGGTAACTATGGCTACACCTTC. The J gene is TRBJ1-2, the V gene TRBV4-1; a weak D match, TRBD1 (5 bases). The germline V gene has CDR1 MGHRA and CDR2 YSYEKL. The CDR3 loop spans 16 amino acids. Trimming took 3 bases from V and 1 from J, leaving 15 bases between them.

The J gene is TRBJ1-1, the V gene TRBV6-4; D ambiguous. Trimming cost V 5 bases and J 0 bases, with 13 bases left between them. This CDR3 is 15 amino acids long. CDR1 is MRHNA and CDR2 is SNTAGT in the germline V gene. Here the CDR3 DNA reads TGTGCCAGCAGTTCGGAGGCGGGGATGAACACTGAAGCTTTCTTT. Its translation: CASSSEAGMNTEAFF.

The V gene is TRBV9, the J gene TRBJ1-2, with TRBD1 as a possible D gene (5 bases). Germline loops: CDR1 SGDLS, CDR2 YYNGEE. The CDR3 length is 15 residues. Trimming took off 3 bases at V and 4 bases at J, with 16 bases between the two ends. The CDR3 reads CASSAPGRAFYGYTF. The CDR3, as DNA: TGTGCCAGCAGCGCCCCAGGGAGGGCTTTCTATGGCTACACCTTC.

Ten or more counts support this clone. The chain uses TRBV9 and TRBJ1-2; 10 bases are a match to TRBD1. Germline V lookup: CDR1 SGDLS, CDR2 YYNGEE. Trimming at V came to 2 bases and at J to 8 bases, leaving 6 bases not matched to a gene. The CDR3 has 14 residues. This chain's CDR3 is CASSVSGTGDGYTF. The CDR3 DNA is TGTGCCAGCAGCGTTTCCGGGACAGGGGACGGCTACACCTTC.

This clone was counted only a few times. V usage is TRBV19 and J usage is TRBJ2-6; D call uncertain. CDR1 LNHDA and CDR2 SQIVND come from the germline V gene (reference sequence). V gave up 5 bases and J gave up 0 bases, with 8 bases separating them. The CDR3 covers 15 residues. Here the CDR3 reads CASSLASSGANVLTF. The CDR3 DNA is TGTGCCAGTAGTCTCGCTAGCTCTGGGGCCAACGTCCTGACTTTC.

The gene calls are TRBV9 and TRBJ2-5, with D tentatively TRBD2 (6 bases). The germline CDR1 and CDR2 sequences are SGDLS and YYNGEE. The V gene lost 2 bases and the J gene lost 2 bases, with 13 bases spanning the gap. This CDR3 is 15 amino acids long. DNA for the CDR3: TGTGCCAGCAGCGTCGGGGACTCACATCAAGAGACCCAGTACTTC. It encodes CASSVGDSHQETQYF.

This clone was seen more than once but under ten times. The chain has TRBV7-9 and TRBJ2-1, with a weak D call TRBD1 (6 bases). Deletions cut 5 bases from V and 6 bases from J, with 17 bases between. The CDR3 is 15 residues long. Germline lookup yields CDR1 SEHNR and CDR2 FQNEAQ (reference sequence). The CDR3 bases are TGTGCCAGCAGCGACGGACAGTCTTTCCCCAATGAGCAGTTCTTC. This gives the protein CASSDGQSFPNEQFF.

The J gene is TRBJ1-2, the V gene TRBV28; possibly TRBD1 for D (6 bases). Germline V CDR1 and CDR2: MDHEN, SYDVKM. Between the trimmed V and J ends, which lost 7 bases and 5 bases, there was a span of 11 bases. The CDR3 length is 12 residues. As DNA, the CDR3 is TGTGCCAGCACAGGGGCCTTTTATGGCTACACCTTC. Encoded protein: CASTGAFYGYTF.

This sequence joins TRBV6-5 and TRBJ2-5; 8 bases match TRBD1. This CDR3 comprises 15 residues. Germline CDR1 and CDR2: MNHEY and SVGAGI. The ends lost 1 base at V and 5 bases at J; junction bases unmatched: 6. The CDR3 nucleotides are TGTGCCAGCAGTTACTATGGACAGGGTAGGGAGACCCAGTACTTC. Encoded protein: CASSYYGQGRETQYF.

This clone was detected once. The rearrangement joins TRBV11-1 to TRBJ2-1; D gene uncertain. Germline V gene data show CDR1 as SGHAT and CDR2 as FQDESV (reference sequence). V lost 1 base and J lost 3, with 13 bases in between. The CDR3 spans 16 residues. CDR3 region: CASSLERSPLYNEQFF. CDR3 in DNA: TGTGCCAGCAGCTTAGAGAGATCCCCTCTCTACAATGAGCAGTTCTTC. The full variable domain, with the rest looked up from reference TRBV11-1 and TRBJ2-1, is EAEVAQSPRYKITEKSQAVAFWCDPISGHATLYWYRQILGQGPELLVQFQDESVVDDSQLPKDRFSAERLKGVDSTLKIQPAELGDSAMYLCASSLERSPLYNEQFFGPGTRLTVL.

This clone was seen just once. The chain couples TRBV2 to TRBJ1-1; D unresolved. Germline-derived CDR1 and CDR2 are SNHLY and FYNNEI. The CDR3 totals 11 residues. V lost 7 bases, J lost 3 bases, and 6 bases lay in between. DNA for the CDR3: TGTGCCAGCACGGAGGACACTGAAGCTTTCTTT. Encoded protein: CASTEDTEAFF.

The V gene is TRBV4-1, the J gene TRBJ2-7; D may be TRBD1 (6 bases). This CDR3 comprises 14 residues. Germline-derived CDR1 and CDR2 are MGHRA and YSYEKL. The V and J ends lost 1 base and 6 bases respectively, with 13 bases between them. CDR3 nucleotide sequence: TGCGCCAGCAGCCAAGGGACAGCGCCCATCGAGCAGTACTTC. Translation: CASSQGTAPIEQYF.

The rearrangement joins TRBV19 to TRBJ1-5, with 7 nucleotides matching TRBD1. This CDR3 comprises 15 residues. Germline-derived CDR1 and CDR2 are LNHDA and SQIVND (reference sequence). V shed 5 bases and J 2 bases; nucleotides not matched to a gene: 6. DNA for the CDR3: TGTGCCAGTAGTGCAGACAGGGCCCGCAATCAGCCCCAGCATTTT. Amino acid sequence: CASSADRARNQPQHF.

The genes are TRBV9 and TRBJ2-1; D unclear. Looked up from germline, CDR1 is SGDLS and CDR2 is YYNGEE. There are 16 residues in the CDR3. Trimming removed 4 bases from V and 1 base from J, with 15 bases in between. The CDR3 nucleotides are TGTGCCAGCAGCCCTAGTAGGAGTCGGTCCTACAATGAGCAGTTCTTC. It translates to CASSPSRSRSYNEQFF. Based on the CDR3 plus reference TRBV9 and TRBJ2-1, the full variable domain is DSGVTQTPKHLITATGQRVTLRCSPRSGDLSVYWYQQSLDQGLQFLIQYYNGEERAKGNILERFSAQQFPDLHSELNLSSLELGDSALYFCASSPSRSRSYNEQFFGPGTRLTVL.

The CDR3 sequence: CSVVPTGLMNTEAFF. The CDR3 DNA is TGCAGCGTTGTGCCGACAGGCCTCATGAACACTGAAGCTTTCTTT. The rearrangement links TRBV29-1 to TRBJ1-1; D might be TRBD1 (6 bases). The ends were cut back, 4 bases at V and 0 bases at J, with 15 bases in the middle. CDR3 length equals 15 residues. Germline V gives CDR1 SQVTM, CDR2 ANQGSEA.

This clone was observed a handful of times. This chain links TRBV5-1 with TRBJ2-3; D is unclear. The germline V gene encodes CDR1 SGHRS and CDR2 YFSETQ. V dropped 0 bases and J dropped 0 bases, with 17 bases sitting between them. The CDR3 has 18 residues. The DNA for the CDR3 is TGCGCCAGCAGCTTGGGCCCCTTGTTTGAGCTGAGCACAGATACGCAGTATTTT. It encodes CASSLGPLFELSTDTQYF.

The V and J genes are TRBV11-2 and TRBJ1-1, with D uncertain. Per the germline V gene, CDR1 is SGHAT and CDR2 is FQNNGV. V shed 1 base and J shed 4 bases, with 16 bases lying between them. CDR3 length: 16 residues. The CDR3 DNA reads TGTGCCAGCAGCTTAGGCCGGGGAGTTGCAGGCACTGAAGCTTTCTTT. Translated, it gives CASSLGRGVAGTEAFF.

This clone was counted once. The rearrangement links TRBV5-1 to TRBJ1-5; perhaps TRBD1 as D (5 bases). Germline-derived CDR1 and CDR2 are SGHRS and YFSETQ. The CDR3 loop spans 15 amino acids. V lost 4 bases, J lost 2 bases, and 13 bases lay in between. CDR3 sequence (DNA): TGCGCCAGCAGCCCGGCTGGGGCGGGCAATCAGCCCCAGCATTTT. Translating it yields CASSPAGAGNQPQHF.

The chain links TRBV11-3 to TRBJ1-1; D call uncertain. The CDR3 contains 15 residues. Trimming took off 5 bases at V and 2 bases at J, with 15 bases between the two ends. The V gene's germline CDR1 is SGHNT and CDR2 YENEEA. The CDR3 DNA sequence: TGTGCCAGCAGCCCTAGGAGTAATGGAAACACTGAAGCTTTCTTT. Protein: CASSPRSNGNTEAFF.

CDR3 in amino acids: CASNQGANTGELFF. The DNA of the CDR3 is TGCGCCAGCAACCAGGGTGCGAACACCGGGGAGCTGTTTTTT. The V and J genes are TRBV5-1 and TRBJ2-2; D possibly corresponds to TRBD1 (5 bases). The CDR3 has 14 amino acids. The V gene's germline CDR1 is SGHRS and CDR2 YFSETQ. Between the trimmed V and J ends, which lost 6 bases and 0 bases, there was a span of 9 bases.

The J gene is TRBJ1-2, the V gene TRBV15, with unresolved D. The CDR3 has 15 residues. V was trimmed by 1 base and J by 7 bases, leaving 16 bases between them. CDR1 LNHNV and CDR2 YYDKDF come from the germline V gene (reference sequence). CDR3: CATSRGAESPGGYTF. The DNA of the CDR3 is TGTGCCACCAGCAGAGGGGCCGAATCGCCCGGTGGCTACACCTTC.

The chain employs TRBV19 and TRBJ1-3, with D possibly being TRBD1 (6 bases). The germline V gene encodes CDR1 LNHDA and CDR2 SQIVND (reference sequence). The V end lost 6 bases, the J end lost 0 bases, and 15 bases lay between the germline ends. This CDR3 is 16 amino acids long. For the CDR3, the DNA is TGTGCCAGTAGCCCTCGACAGGTCCTCTCTGGAAACACCATATATTTT. Translation gives CASSPRQVLSGNTIYF.

The chain uses TRBV6-5 and TRBJ2-2; D might be TRBD1 (5 bases). The CDR3 is made up of 16 amino acids. Looked up from germline, CDR1 is MNHEY and CDR2 is SVGAGI. V was trimmed by 2 bases and J by 1 base, leaving 11 bases between them. The CDR3: CASSYDSGVNTGELFF. CDR3 DNA sequence: TGTGCCAGCAGTTACGACAGTGGAGTGAACACCGGGGAGCTGTTTTTT.

The chain has TRBV11-2 and TRBJ1-2; D is unresolved. The CDR3 covers 14 residues. CDR1 and CDR2 from the germline V gene are SGHAT and FQNNGV. Trimming took 5 bases from V and 1 from J, leaving 11 bases between them. The CDR3 sequence: CASSRLGSNYGYTF. CDR3 nucleotide sequence: TGTGCCAGCAGCCGTCTCGGGAGTAACTATGGCTACACCTTC.

The V and J genes are TRBV11-2 and TRBJ1-2; D gene uncertain. The CDR3 has 16 amino acids. CDR1 and CDR2 from the germline V gene are SGHAT and FQNNGV. The ends were cut back, 2 bases at V and 4 bases at J, with 17 bases in the middle. CDR3: CASSLYLAEVRYGYTF. The DNA of the CDR3 is TGTGCCAGCAGCTTATACCTCGCGGAGGTCCGCTATGGCTACACCTTC.